This entry lists 31 T cell receptor beta chains sequenced from one sample in a study of T cell responses to AZD1222 COVID-19 vaccine. The data were produced by immunoSEQ multiplex PCR, yet TCRdb's version contains in-frame clones alone and is incomplete. The sample lists about 97,000 clones, roughly 84% occurring once. The sequencing here drew on peripheral blood, taken on day 0 of AZD1222 vaccination. The origin of the receptors is an adult in good health.

V and J are TRBV4-3 and TRBJ2-2, with 7 bases that match TRBD1. V trimming: 2 bases; J trimming: 2 bases; junction bases outside the gene matches: 5. The length of the CDR3 is 16 residues. Germline-derived CDR1 and CDR2 are LGHNA and YSLEER. The CDR3 region has the DNA TGCGCCAGCAGCCAATCCGGGACAGTAAACACCGGGGAGCTGTTTTTT. Its translation: CASSQSGTVNTGELFF.

The V call is TRBV25-1, the J call TRBJ1-3; 9 bases agree with TRBD1. The CDR3 contains 17 residues. Germline CDR1 is MGHDK and CDR2 is SYGVNS. J lost 2 bases, V lost 4 bases, and 9 bases had no gene match. CDR3 loop: CASSGGQGTAPGNTIYF. The CDR3 DNA follows: TGTGCCAGCAGTGGTGGACAGGGGACGGCCCCTGGAAACACCATATATTTT.

This clone was detected only a few times. The V gene is TRBV6-2 or TRBV6-3, the J gene TRBJ1-2; D is uncertain. The CDR3 is 12 residues long. Trimming removed 2 bases from V and 4 bases from J, with 5 bases in between. The germline CDR1 and CDR2 sequences are MNHEY and SVGEGT. The CDR3 here is CASSYRAYGYTF. The CDR3 DNA sequence: TGTGCCAGCAGTTACAGGGCCTATGGCTACACCTTC.

The V call is TRBV7-8, the J call TRBJ2-7; no definite D call. The germline V and J ends were trimmed by 5 bases and 2 bases, with 7 bases remaining between them. The germline V gene has CDR1 SGHVS and CDR2 FQNEAQ. The CDR3 is 12 residues long. The CDR3 DNA follows: TGTGCCAGCAGCCTATATGCCTACGAGCAGTACTTC. This encodes CASSLYAYEQYF. The complete variable domain, with remaining parts taken from reference TRBV7-8 and TRBJ2-7, reads GAGVSQSPRYKVAKRGQDVALRCDPISGHVSLFWYQQALGQGPEFLTYFQNEAQLDKSGLPSDRFFAERPEGSVSTLKIQRTQQEDSAVYLCASSLYAYEQYFGPGTRLTVT.

This chain joins TRBV24-1 and TRBJ2-3, with D perhaps assigned TRBD1 or TRBD2 (5 bases each). V lost 1 base and J lost 6, with 7 bases in between. CDR3 length equals 13 residues. CDR1 and CDR2 (germline): KGHDR, SFDVKD. The CDR3 DNA is TGTGCCACCAGTGATTTCGGGGCGGATACGCAGTATTTT. It codes for CATSDFGADTQYF.

The chain combines TRBV2 with TRBJ1-2; a weak D match, TRBD1 (5 bases). The CDR3 spans 13 residues. From germline, CDR1 is SNHLY and CDR2 FYNNEI. Trimming stripped 4 bases from V and 8 bases from J, with 14 bases between. The CDR3 loop reads CASSGDSPGGYTF. CDR3 DNA sequence: TGTGCCAGCAGTGGGGACTCTCCGGGGGGCTACACCTTC.

The V gene is TRBV5-5, the J gene TRBJ2-7; maybe TRBD2 (6 bases). The CDR3 spans 15 residues. With 2 bases removed from V and 5 bases from J, the gap between germline ends came to 17 bases. The V gene's germline CDR1 is SGHKS and CDR2 YYEKEE (reference sequence). CDR3 loop: CASSLSGDGSNEQYF. The DNA of the CDR3 is TGTGCCAGCAGCTTATCGGGGGACGGATCGAACGAGCAGTACTTC.

The genes are TRBV19 and TRBJ2-1; D is perhaps TRBD1 (6 bases). Between the trimmed V and J ends, which lost 1 base and 8 bases, there was a span of 12 bases. Germline CDR1 is LNHDA and CDR2 is SQIVND (reference sequence). The CDR3 contains 14 residues. In DNA, the CDR3 is TGTGCCAGTAGTATAGGTCCAGGGGTACATGAGCAGTTCTTC. Protein sequence: CASSIGPGVHEQFF.

Written as DNA, the CDR3 is TGTGCCAGCGGTCAGCTGGGCAGGAATCAAAACTATGGCTACACCTTC. It encodes CASGQLGRNQNYGYTF. V and J are TRBV9 and TRBJ1-2, with no clear D. The V gene lost 7 bases and the J gene lost 2 bases, with 21 bases spanning the gap. CDR1 is SGDLS, CDR2 YYNGEE, per germline. The CDR3 loop spans 16 amino acids.

The sample holds one count of this clone. V gene TRBV30 combines with J gene TRBJ1-3; perhaps TRBD1 as D (6 bases). The V end was cut by 7 bases, the J end by 2 bases, with 12 bases between. This CDR3 is 13 amino acids long. From germline, CDR1 is GTSNPN and CDR2 SVGIG (reference sequence). The DNA for the CDR3 is TGTGCCTCAACCGGACAGACTGGAAACACCATATATTTT. This encodes CASTGQTGNTIYF.

This rearrangement joins TRBV9 to TRBJ1-1; D is ambiguous. Germline values: CDR1 SGDLS, CDR2 YYNGEE. With 2 bases removed from V and 3 bases from J, the gap between germline ends came to 11 bases. The CDR3 has 14 residues. CDR3 in DNA: TGTGCCAGCAGCGTCCAGGCAGTTTACACTGAAGCTTTCTTT. Translation: CASSVQAVYTEAFF.

The V and J genes are TRBV27 and TRBJ2-5, with D maybe TRBD2 (6 bases). CDR3 length: 11 residues. Germline V gene lookup returns CDR1 MNHEY and CDR2 SMNVEV (reference sequence). The V end was cut by 6 bases, the J end by 5 bases, with 7 bases between. The CDR3 reads CASRSGETQYF. In nucleotides, the CDR3 is TGTGCCAGCAGGAGCGGGGAGACCCAGTACTTC.

The chain uses TRBV6-5 and TRBJ2-7, with TRBD1 identical over 11 bases. Germline V lookup: CDR1 MNHEY, CDR2 SVGAGI. The CDR3 extends over 14 amino acids. J gave up 7 bases and V 4 bases, and 6 bases lay outside the gene matches. The CDR3 bases are TGTGCCAGCAGTTCCGGGACAGGGGGTGGAGAGCAGTACTTC. Translating gives CASSSGTGGGEQYF.

The chain combines TRBV11-3 with TRBJ2-3; the D gene is possibly TRBD1 (5 bases). This CDR3 is 12 amino acids long. Trimming took 6 bases from V and 4 from J, leaving 8 bases between them. Germline assignment: CDR1 SGHNT and CDR2 YENEEA. The CDR3 DNA reads as TGTGCCAGCAGTGAAGGGGCAGATACGCAGTATTTT. Protein: CASSEGADTQYF.

The chain has TRBV9 and TRBJ2-5, with TRBD2 matching 11 bases. The germline V gene has CDR1 SGDLS and CDR2 YYNGEE. Germline trimming cut 4 bases from V and 5 bases from J; bases unmatched to any gene: 10. This CDR3 is 16 amino acids long. CDR3 in amino acids: CASSMTDSGGAETQYF. The CDR3 nucleotides read TGTGCCAGCAGCATGACTGATAGCGGGGGGGCGGAGACCCAGTACTTC.

This clone was seen once. J is TRBJ2-7 and V is TRBV5-1; 9 bases agree with TRBD1. Germline V lookup: CDR1 SGHRS, CDR2 YFSETQ. This CDR3 is 14 amino acids long. V trimming: 4 bases; J trimming: 7 bases; junction bases outside the gene matches: 9. CDR3 DNA sequence: TGCGCCAGCAGCCCCGGGGACAGGGTGGGTGAGCAGTACTTC. It is translated as CASSPGDRVGEQYF.

DNA for the CDR3: TGTGCCAGCAGTCTCAGGAGCTCCTATAATTCACCCCTCCACTTT. It encodes CASSLRSSYNSPLHF. The rearrangement links TRBV7-2 to TRBJ1-6, with D unresolved. The CDR3 is 15 residues long. Trimming shortened V by 6 bases and J by 0 bases, and 9 bases separated the two germline ends. Per germline, CDR1 SGHTA and CDR2 FQGNSA.

The chain employs TRBV19 and TRBJ2-3; D might be TRBD2 (6 bases). CDR1 is LNHDA and CDR2 is SQIVND in the germline V gene (reference sequence). The CDR3 is 15 amino acids. Trimming took off 3 bases at V and 1 base at J, with 11 bases between the two ends. The CDR3 reads CASSILVAGTDTQYF. The CDR3 DNA follows: TGTGCCAGTAGTATCCTCGTAGCGGGCACAGATACGCAGTATTTT. Supplemented by reference TRBV19 and TRBJ2-3, the full variable domain reads DGGITQSPKYLFRKEGQNVTLSCEQNLNHDAMYWYRQDPGQGLRLIYYSQIVNDFQKGDIAEGYSVSREKKESFPLTVTSAQKNPTAFYLCASSILVAGTDTQYFGPGTRLTVL.

V and J are TRBV20-1 and TRBJ2-7; D gene unclear. Germline V lookup: CDR1 DFQATT, CDR2 SNEGSKA (reference sequence). V was shortened by 6 bases and J by 2 bases, with 8 bases between the two germline ends. The CDR3 extends over 11 amino acids. This chain's CDR3 is CSARTTYEQYF. DNA for the CDR3: TGCAGTGCCCGAACGACCTACGAGCAGTACTTC.

This chain connects TRBV7-2 to TRBJ1-2; maybe TRBD1 (6 bases). Germline CDR1 is SGHTA and CDR2 is FQGNSA. The ends were cut back, 4 bases at V and 5 bases at J, with 23 bases in the middle. The CDR3 is 17 residues long. The CDR3 here is CASSSRGQGRQTYGYTF. CDR3 in DNA: TGTGCCAGCAGCTCACGGGGGCAGGGGCGCCAAACTTATGGCTACACCTTC. The full variable domain, its missing parts supplied by reference TRBV7-2 and TRBJ1-2, is GAGVSQSPSNKVTEKGKDVELRCDPISGHTALYWYRQSLGQGLEFLIYFQGNSAPDKSGLPSDRFSAERTGGSVSTLTIQRTQQEDSAVYLCASSSRGQGRQTYGYTFGSGTRLTVV.

For this clone: One end of the junction varies from germline; a read error may be responsible. The CDR3 DNA follows: TGTGCCAGCAGCGTGGACTCTTCCTTTAATTCACCCCTCCACTTT. It translates to CASSVDSSFNSPLHF. The J gene is TRBJ1-6, the V gene TRBV9, with D hard to call. The CDR3 has 15 amino acids. Per the germline V gene, CDR1 is SGDLS and CDR2 is YYNGEE.

This sequence joins TRBV6-5 and TRBJ1-1, with D unclear. V was clipped by 7 bases and J by 9 bases, with 21 bases between them. CDR3 length: 14 residues. Germline V gene data show CDR1 as MNHEY and CDR2 as SVGAGI. The CDR3, as DNA: TGTGCCAGCACACCGCCCGGGTTAGGAGCCCAAGCTTTCTTT. Its translation is CASTPPGLGAQAFF.

The chain carries TRBV12-3 or TRBV12-4 and TRBJ1-5; no reliable D call. V dropped 3 bases and J dropped 6 bases, with 9 bases sitting between them. This CDR3 has 13 residues. The CDR3 DNA follows: TGTGCCAGCAGTTTGGAGACTCGTCAGCCCCAGCATTTT. This gives the protein CASSLETRQPQHF.

This clone was counted once. This chain joins TRBV3-1 (or the pseudogene TRBV3-2) and TRBJ1-1; perhaps TRBD1 as D (5 bases). Germline CDR1 reads LGHDT; CDR2 reads YNNKEL (reference sequence). There are 12 residues in the CDR3. With 5 bases removed from V and 1 base from J, the gap between germline ends came to 5 bases. The CDR3 nucleotides read TGTGCCAGCAGCGACAGGAACACTGAAGCTTTCTTT. Translated, it gives CASSDRNTEAFF.

The chain joins TRBV5-6 to TRBJ2-3; 9 bases agree with TRBD1. CDR1 SGHDT and CDR2 YYEEEE come from the germline V gene. With 6 bases clipped from V and 1 base from J, the junction kept 6 bases outside the gene matches. The CDR3 runs to 15 residues. The CDR3, as DNA: TGTGCCAGCAACCAAAGGACAGGGGGCACAGATACGCAGTATTTT. Protein product: CASNQRTGGTDTQYF.

The DNA of the CDR3 is TGTGCCAGCAGTTACACTCTTAGAGAGACCCAGTACTTC. Encoded protein: CASSYTLRETQYF. V and J are TRBV6-2 or TRBV6-3 and TRBJ2-5; D gene ambiguous. Per the germline V gene, CDR1 is MNHEY and CDR2 is SVGEGT. The V end lost 2 bases, the J end lost 4 bases, and 8 bases lay between the germline ends. The CDR3 is 13 amino acids.

This clone has a handful of counts. This rearrangement joins TRBV7-9 to TRBJ1-2; 8 bases agree with TRBD1. Germline CDR1 reads SEHNR; CDR2 reads FQNEAQ (reference sequence). The V segment lost 5 bases and the J segment 2 bases; nucleotides outside the gene matches: 4. The CDR3 is 14 amino acids. The CDR3 DNA reads TGTGCCAGCAGCCCCGGACAGGGAAACTATGGCTACACCTTC. Translation gives CASSPGQGNYGYTF.

The chain is built from TRBV28 and TRBJ1-1; D ambiguous. V was trimmed by 2 bases and J by 6 bases, leaving 7 bases between them. This CDR3 comprises 12 residues. Germline CDR1 and CDR2: MDHEN and SYDVKM. The CDR3 DNA reads TGTGCCAGCAGTTTACAGGTCTCTGAAGCTTTCTTT. This translates into CASSLQVSEAFF.

This chain uses TRBV27 with TRBJ1-2; D uncertain. The V and J ends lost 1 base and 4 bases respectively, with 13 bases between them. Germline V CDR1 and CDR2: MNHEY, SMNVEV (reference sequence). The CDR3 is 15 residues long. CDR3 amino acids: CASSLYFDIPYGYTF. DNA of the CDR3: TGTGCCAGCAGTTTATATTTTGATATTCCCTATGGCTACACCTTC.

The chain recombines TRBV19 with TRBJ1-5; D gene ambiguous. Judging by the DNA end, TRBJ2-3 fits better; the J call may be wrong. From germline, CDR1 is LNHDA and CDR2 SQIVND (reference sequence). This CDR3 is built from 11 residues. The CDR3 spells CASSMAAQQYF. The CDR3 region has the DNA TGTGCCAGTAGTATGGCAGCCCAGCAGTATTTT.

V and J are TRBV15 and TRBJ2-3; D is ambiguous. V lost 5 bases, J lost 0 bases, and 15 bases lay in between. CDR3 length: 16 residues. Germline values: CDR1 LNHNV, CDR2 YYDKDF (reference sequence). The CDR3 DNA is TGTGCCACCAGCGCTAGACTCGAGGCTAGCACAGATACGCAGTATTTT. Protein sequence: CATSARLEASTDTQYF.